Following are 5 T cell receptor beta chains from one sample sequenced in a study of T cells in localized non-small cell lung cancer. TCRdb's table, derived via immunoSEQ multiplex PCR, lists solely in-frame clones and lacks some. Of 50,000 to 75,000 clones listed, approximately 90% are singletons. The sequencing here drew on peripheral blood, taken before any cancer treatment. These receptors originate from a man aged 40-75 years with stage I lung adenocarcinoma.

The genes are TRBV7-9 and TRBJ2-1, with D uncertain. V lost 1 base and J lost 5, with 12 bases in between. CDR1 is SEHNR, CDR2 FQNEAQ, per germline (reference sequence). This CDR3 contains 15 residues. The DNA for the CDR3 is TGTGCCAGCAGCTTAGTGAGGCCCCGGGACAATGAGCAGTTCTTC. Translated: CASSLVRPRDNEQFF.

To note about this clone: This sample includes further DNA sequences coding for the same CDR3. This chain links TRBV6-5 with TRBJ1-1, with 7 positions matching TRBD1. The CDR3 is made up of 14 amino acids. J gave up 5 bases and V 0 bases, and 3 bases lay outside the gene matches. Looked up from germline, CDR1 is MNHEY and CDR2 is SVGAGI. CDR3 sequence: CASSYSGGNTEAFF. The CDR3 region has the DNA TGTGCCAGCAGTTACTCAGGGGGCAATACTGAAGCTTTCTTT.

The genes are TRBV5-4 and TRBJ2-6; a weak D match, TRBD1 (6 bases). The CDR3 runs to 16 residues. Trimming cost V 5 bases and J 0 bases, with 12 bases left between them. Germline V gives CDR1 SGHNT, CDR2 YYREEE (reference sequence). The CDR3 spells CASSSGQISGANVLTF. The CDR3 coding sequence is TGTGCCAGCAGTTCTGGACAGATCTCTGGGGCCAACGTCCTGACTTTC.

CDR3 sequence: CASSPRRREKETQYF. Here the CDR3 DNA reads TGTGCCAGCAGCCCCCGGCGAAGAGAGAAAGAGACCCAGTACTTC. The J gene is TRBJ2-5, the V gene TRBV7-2; D not certain. The CDR3 runs 15 residues. Germline loops: CDR1 SGHTA, CDR2 FQGNSA. V lost 5 bases and J lost 3, with 16 bases in between.

This chain uses TRBV2 with TRBJ2-1, with TRBD2 as a possible D gene (6 bases). The CDR3 sequence is 12 residues long. The V end lost 8 bases, the J end lost 8 bases, and 13 bases lay between the germline ends. CDR1 is SNHLY and CDR2 is FYNNEI in the germline V gene. The CDR3 DNA follows: TGTGCCAGCCGGGGACTGGCGGATGAGCAGTTCTTC. Amino acids: CASRGLADEQFF.